The 28 T cell receptor beta chains listed next were all sequenced from one sample in a study of breast tumors, draining lymph nodes, adjacent tissues. Breast cancer patients provided tissue from their axillary draining lymph nodes. MiXCR was run by TCRdb on the multiplex PCR reads, yielding one entry per CDR3 protein. The table includes about 140,000 distinct CDR3 sequences, about 31% detected once. What was sequenced was axillary lymph node tissue. The receptor set was obtained from a female donor with breast cancer. Some clones in this sample may be carry-over from other donors' samples.

This clonotype was recorded at least ten times. This chain joins TRBV6-5 and TRBJ2-7; 9 positions agree with TRBD1. The V gene end was trimmed by 5 bases and the J gene end by 4 bases; junction bases not matched to a gene: 6. CDR3 length: 14 residues. The germline V gene encodes CDR1 MNHEY and CDR2 SVGAGI. Here the CDR3 reads CASSLADRGYEQYV. CDR3 coding DNA: TGTGCCAGCAGTCTCGCAGACAGGGGGTACGAGCAGTACGTC.

This clonotype was seen ten or more times. This sequence joins TRBV11-3 and TRBJ2-2; D is unclear. The ends were cut back, 0 bases at V and 5 bases at J, with 4 bases in the middle. From germline, CDR1 is SGHNT and CDR2 YENEEA. The CDR3 sequence is 13 residues long. CDR3: CASSLEGTGELFF. The CDR3 DNA follows: TGTGCCAGCAGCTTAGAGGGAACCGGGGAGCTGTTTTTT.

In this sample, this clonotype turned up many times. The rearrangement links TRBV10-3 to TRBJ2-5, with 10 bases matching TRBD2. The CDR3 is made up of 16 amino acids. Germline V gives CDR1 ENHRY, CDR2 SYGVKD. V lost 8 bases and J lost 5; bases outside the gene matches: 14. The CDR3 is CAIGPGSGGAGETQYF. The CDR3 nucleotides read TGTGCCATCGGCCCGGGGAGCGGGGGGGCAGGGGAGACCCAGTACTTC.

This clonotype showed up many times. V usage is TRBV5-8 and J usage is TRBJ2-1; D gene ambiguous. V was trimmed by 3 bases and J by 2 bases, leaving 9 bases between them. The V gene's germline CDR1 is SGHTS and CDR2 YDEGEE. The CDR3 is made up of 14 amino acids. CDR3 loop: CASSSDDPYNEQFF. As DNA, the CDR3 is TGTGCCAGCAGCTCCGACGACCCCTACAATGAGCAGTTCTTC.

This clonotype has a count of ten or more. This chain joins TRBV7-6 and TRBJ1-1, with D hard to call. The CDR3 totals 13 residues. Germline V CDR1 and CDR2: SGHVS, FNYEAQ. The V gene lost 1 base and the J gene lost 1 base, with 4 bases spanning the gap. The CDR3 loop reads CASSLGKNTEAFF. The CDR3 nucleotides are TGTGCCAGCAGCTTAGGCAAGAACACTGAAGCTTTCTTT. Full variable domain (missing parts from reference TRBV7-6 and TRBJ1-1): GAGVSQSPRYKVTKRGQDVALRCDPISGHVSLYWYRQALGQGPEFLTYFNYEAQQDKSGLPNDRFSAERPEGSISTLTIQRTEQRDSAMYRCASSLGKNTEAFFGQGTRLTVV.

Turning to this clonotype: A read error may be the cause here, since a much bigger clone is one base away. The V call is TRBV5-5, the J call TRBJ2-5; the D gene is possibly TRBD1 (6 bases). Germline lookup yields CDR1 SGHKS and CDR2 YYEKEE (reference sequence). Trimming removed 4 bases at V and 6 bases at J, with 16 bases between. This CDR3 region has 14 residues. The CDR3 is CASSGVGAQKTQYF. CDR3 in DNA: TGTGCCAGCAGCGGAGTGGGGGCGCAAAAGACCCAGTACTTC.

Comment on this clonotype: This could be a read error, since a much larger clone is one nucleotide away. This chain joins TRBV5-6 and TRBJ2-2; 7 bases fit TRBD1. Losses at the gene ends were 2 bases for V and 5 bases for J; bases not matched to a gene: 3. There are 14 residues in the CDR3. The V gene's germline CDR1 is SGHDT and CDR2 YYEEEE. The CDR3 loop is CASSFGTATGELFF. CDR3 coding DNA: TGTGCCAGCAGCTTCGGGACAGCAACCGGGGAGCTGTTTTTT.

This clonotype was recorded at least ten times. This may come from a read error, since a much larger clone is one base off. The chain combines TRBV20-1 with TRBJ2-7; 9 nucleotides line up with TRBD2. This CDR3 region has 13 residues. With V trimmed by 7 bases and J by 1 base, 5 bases remained unmatched. Germline loops: CDR1 DFQATT, CDR2 SNEGSKA (reference sequence). The DNA of the CDR3 is TGCAGTGTCGGCGGGGGGGGATCCTACGAGCAGTACTTC. This sequence encodes CSVGGGGSYEQYF.

This clonotype was detected only a few times. A much larger clone is a single base away; this may be a read error. This chain uses TRBV20-1 with TRBJ2-3, with no clear D. The CDR3 contains 14 residues. CDR1 DFQATT and CDR2 SNEGSKA come from the germline V gene (reference sequence). CDR3 DNA sequence: TGCAGTGCTAGAGTCCCAGGTCCCACAGCTACGCAGTATTTT. Amino acids: CSARVPGPTATQYF.

In this sample, this clonotype turned up many times. The V gene is TRBV15, the J gene TRBJ2-4, with TRBD1 matching over 10 bases. The CDR3 runs to 16 residues. The germline V gene has CDR1 LNHNV and CDR2 YYDKDF (reference sequence). The junction had 7 bases not matched to a gene; V was cut back by 7 bases and J by 1 base. Here the CDR3 DNA reads TGTGCCACCAACGACAGGGGGCAAGGGGCCAAAAACATTCAGTACTTC. It translates to CATNDRGQGAKNIQYF.

This clonotype was observed many times. The V gene is TRBV13, the J gene TRBJ1-6; unclear D gene. CDR1 is PRHDT and CDR2 is FYEKMQ in the germline V gene (reference sequence). The CDR3 covers 17 residues. The ends were cut back, 6 bases at V and 0 bases at J, with 15 bases in the middle. This CDR3 reads CASRPTQRSSYNSPLHF. DNA for the CDR3: TGTGCCAGCAGGCCTACACAGAGGAGCTCCTATAATTCACCCCTCCACTTT.

The chain employs TRBV4-3 and TRBJ1-1; a possible D gene is TRBD1 (5 bases). This CDR3 is 14 amino acids long. Germline assignment: CDR1 LGHNA and CDR2 YSLEER. V gave up 0 bases and J gave up 8 bases, with 13 bases separating them. The CDR3 bases are TGCGCCAGCAGCCAAGATTTTTCAGGGATAGAAGCTTTCTTT. Protein sequence: CASSQDFSGIEAFF.

Regarding this clonotype: A much bigger clone sits one base away, suggesting this may be a read error. The chain combines TRBV14 with TRBJ2-7; maybe TRBD2 (6 bases). CDR1 SGHDN and CDR2 FVKESK come from the germline V gene. This CDR3 contains 21 residues. The CDR3 nucleotides read TGTGCCAGCAGCCAACGGAACCCACCGCCCCACCTCCGGGGGAACACCTACGAGCGGTACGTC. Its protein product is CASSQRNPPPHLRGNTYERYV.

V is TRBV6-2 or TRBV6-3 and J is TRBJ1-1, with 8 bases lining up with TRBD1. The CDR3 sequence is 13 residues long. Germline CDR1 MNHEY, CDR2 SVGEGT. The V segment lost 3 bases and the J segment 7 bases; nucleotides outside the gene matches: 4. CDR3 loop: CASSYYGQGEAFF. The DNA for the CDR3 is TGTGCCAGCAGTTATTACGGACAGGGTGAAGCTTTCTTT.

Details on this clonotype: A read error may be the cause here, since a much bigger clone is one base away. This sequence joins TRBV6-1 and TRBJ1-6; the D is unclear. The CDR3 runs to 14 residues. V lost 6 bases and J lost 0, with 6 bases in between. Germline CDR1 and CDR2: MNHNS and SASEGT. CDR3 nucleotide sequence: TGTGCCAGCAGGCCGAGCTCCTATAATTCACCCCTCCACTTT. As protein: CASRPSSYNSPLHF.

This clonotype has only a few counts. A much more abundant neighbour one base away suggests this may be a read error. The DNA for the CDR3 is TGTGCCAGCAGTCAAAGGCAACTAGGTGGCACAGATACGCAGTATTTT. Residues: CASSQRQLGGTDTQYF. The V and J genes are TRBV6-1 and TRBJ2-3; TRBD2 is a possible D gene (5 bases). The CDR3 is made up of 16 amino acids. Germline loops: CDR1 MNHNS, CDR2 SASEGT. Between the trimmed V and J ends, which lost 5 bases and 1 base, there was a span of 16 bases.

This clonotype was observed a handful of times. With a much larger clone just one base away, this may be a read error. In nucleotides, the CDR3 is TGTGCCAGCAGCTTGGTGACAGCGGGCTCTGGGAGCAATCAGCCCCAGCATTTT. It yields the protein CASSLVTAGSGSNQPQHF. The chain has TRBV5-5 and TRBJ1-5; maybe TRBD1 (5 bases). The germline V and J ends were trimmed by 0 bases and 1 base, with 17 bases remaining between them. CDR1 SGHKS and CDR2 YYEKEE come from the germline V gene (reference sequence). The CDR3 extends over 18 amino acids.

This clonotype was observed at least ten times. V and J are TRBV29-1 and TRBJ1-4; D uncertain. The V end lost 4 bases, the J end lost 4 bases, and 4 bases lay between the germline ends. This CDR3 is built from 11 residues. The V gene's germline CDR1 is SQVTM and CDR2 ANQGSEA. The CDR3 DNA reads TGCAGCGTTGCCCTTAATGAAAAACTGTTTTTT. This codes for CSVALNEKLFF.

The rearrangement uses TRBV18 and TRBJ2-7; TRBD1 agrees at 11 bases. Trimming cost V 6 bases and J 3 bases; bases outside gene matches: 4. Germline CDR1 is KGHSH and CDR2 is LQKENI. This CDR3 contains 14 residues. CDR3 loop: CASSGQGAGYEQYV. CDR3 DNA: TGTGCCAGCTCCGGACAGGGGGCAGGCTACGAGCAGTACGTC.

This clonotype was seen many times. The chain has TRBV6-2 or TRBV6-3 and TRBJ2-7; D is unresolved. The CDR3 has 14 amino acids. Trimming removed 6 bases from V and 0 bases from J, with 12 bases in between. Germline V lookup: CDR1 MNHEY, CDR2 SVGEGT. For the CDR3, the DNA is TGTGCCAGCAGACGGACGGTCAGCTCCTACGAGCAGTACGTC. It encodes CASRRTVSSYEQYV.

This clonotype was found many times. This CDR3 is CSAPPTITDTQYF. The CDR3 DNA reads as TGCAGTGCCCCCCCCACAATCACAGATACGCAGTATTTT. The chain recombines TRBV20-1 with TRBJ2-3; no firm D call. The CDR3 runs 13 residues. Between the trimmed V and J ends, which lost 6 bases and 2 bases, there was a span of 12 bases. The germline CDR1 and CDR2 sequences are DFQATT and SNEGSKA (reference sequence).

At least ten counts were recorded for this clonotype. V is TRBV30 and J is TRBJ1-5; 8 nucleotides align to TRBD1. The V and J ends lost 0 bases and 6 bases, in that order; junction bases with no gene match: 7. The CDR3 runs 15 residues. The germline V gene has CDR1 GTSNPN and CDR2 SVGIG (reference sequence). The CDR3 DNA reads as TGTGCCTGGAGTGTCCCCGGACAGGGATTTCAGCCCCAGCATTTT. Translation: CAWSVPGQGFQPQHF.

This clonotype was recorded at least ten times. This rearrangement joins TRBV4-2 to TRBJ1-5; D might be TRBD1 (6 bases). Germline V gives CDR1 LGHNA, CDR2 YNFKEQ. The CDR3 is 17 residues long. The V end was cut by 9 bases, the J end by 2 bases, with 23 bases between. CDR3 sequence (DNA): TGTGCCAGTTCCCGGGACAACGAAGGGGGGGGCAATCAGCCCCAGCATTTT. Encoded protein: CASSRDNEGGGNQPQHF.

This clonotype has a single count. The junction does not match germline at one end; this may be a read error. V and J are TRBV19 and TRBJ2-5; D not certain. The germline gives CDR1 LNHDA, CDR2 SQIVND (reference sequence). The CDR3 has 15 residues. The CDR3 DNA reads as TGTGCCAGTACCCCATCAGGCCTGAGCGTAAAGACCCAGAACTTC. It encodes CASTPSGLSVKTQNF.

This clonotype appeared a single time. The rearrangement joins TRBV15 to TRBJ2-1; the match to TRBD1 covers 9 bases. Germline CDR1 LNHNV, CDR2 YYDKDF (reference sequence). The CDR3 is 15 residues long. The V and J ends lost 7 bases and 13 bases, in that order; junction bases with no gene match: 17. DNA for the CDR3: TGTGCCACCAACCTAGGGGGACAGGGAGATGAGACCCAGTTCTTC. As protein: CATNLGGQGDETQFF.

This clonotype occurred a few times. The chain couples TRBV7-9 to TRBJ1-1; D is ambiguous. The CDR3 contains 13 residues. Looked up from germline, CDR1 is SEHNR and CDR2 is FQNEAQ (reference sequence). V was clipped by 5 bases and J by 2 bases, with 9 bases between them. The CDR3 bases are TGTGCCAGCAGCCGTTACCAAAACACTGAAGCTTTCTTT. As protein: CASSRYQNTEAFF.

This clonotype was detected ten times or more. The chain employs TRBV5-4 and TRBJ2-2; D call uncertain. V was pared by 0 bases and J by 6 bases, with 3 bases between. CDR3 length: 12 amino acids. The germline V gene encodes CDR1 SGHNT and CDR2 YYREEE (reference sequence). In nucleotides, the CDR3 is TGTGCCAGCAGCTTGGCTGCCGGGGAGCTGTTTTTT. Amino acids: CASSLAAGELFF.

V gene TRBV28 combines with J gene TRBJ2-2, with 7 bases fitting TRBD2. With V trimmed by 5 bases and J by 6 bases, 9 bases remained unmatched. The CDR3 has 15 amino acids. Germline loops: CDR1 MDHEN, CDR2 SYDVKM. The chain's CDR3 is CASSIDGGWPGELFF. The CDR3 DNA reads as TGTGCCAGCAGTATTGACGGGGGGTGGCCCGGGGAGCTGTTTTTT.